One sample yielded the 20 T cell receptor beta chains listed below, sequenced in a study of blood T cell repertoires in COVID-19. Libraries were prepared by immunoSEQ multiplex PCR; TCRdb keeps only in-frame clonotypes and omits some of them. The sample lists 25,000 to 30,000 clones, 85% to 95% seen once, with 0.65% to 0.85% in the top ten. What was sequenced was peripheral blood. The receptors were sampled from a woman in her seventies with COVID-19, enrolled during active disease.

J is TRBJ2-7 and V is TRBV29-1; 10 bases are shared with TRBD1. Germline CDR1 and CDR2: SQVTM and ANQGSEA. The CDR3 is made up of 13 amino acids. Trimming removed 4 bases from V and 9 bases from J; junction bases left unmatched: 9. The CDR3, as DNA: TGCAGCGTTGCTATGCCGGGACAGGGGACGCAGTACTTC. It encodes CSVAMPGQGTQYF.

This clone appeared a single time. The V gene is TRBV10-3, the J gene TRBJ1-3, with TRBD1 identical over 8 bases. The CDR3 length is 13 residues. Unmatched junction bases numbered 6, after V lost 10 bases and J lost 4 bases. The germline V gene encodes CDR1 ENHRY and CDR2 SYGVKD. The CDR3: CATAGQGGNTIYF. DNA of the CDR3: TGTGCCACCGCCGGACAGGGAGGAAACACCATATATTTT.

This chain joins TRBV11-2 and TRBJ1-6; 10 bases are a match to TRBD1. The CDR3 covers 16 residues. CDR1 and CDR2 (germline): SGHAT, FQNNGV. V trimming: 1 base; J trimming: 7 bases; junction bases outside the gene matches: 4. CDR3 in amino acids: CASSLASTGGNSPLHF. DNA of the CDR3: TGTGCCAGCAGCTTAGCGTCGACAGGGGGCAATTCACCCCTCCACTTT.

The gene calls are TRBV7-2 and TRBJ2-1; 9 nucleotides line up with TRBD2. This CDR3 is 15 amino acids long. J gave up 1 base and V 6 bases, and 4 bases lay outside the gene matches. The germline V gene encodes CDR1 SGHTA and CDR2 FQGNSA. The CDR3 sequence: CASRSAGGSYNEQFF. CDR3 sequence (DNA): TGTGCCAGCAGATCTGCGGGGGGGTCCTACAATGAGCAGTTCTTC. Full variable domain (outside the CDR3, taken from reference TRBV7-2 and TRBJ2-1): GAGVSQSPSNKVTEKGKDVELRCDPISGHTALYWYRQSLGQGLEFLIYFQGNSAPDKSGLPSDRFSAERTGGSVSTLTIQRTQQEDSAVYLCASRSAGGSYNEQFFGPGTRLTVL.

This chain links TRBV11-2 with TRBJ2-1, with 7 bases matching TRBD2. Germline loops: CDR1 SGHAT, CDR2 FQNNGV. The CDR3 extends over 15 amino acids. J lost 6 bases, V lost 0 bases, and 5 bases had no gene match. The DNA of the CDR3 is TGTGCCAGCAGCTTAGACGAAGCGGGGTTCAATGAGCAGTTCTTC. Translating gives CASSLDEAGFNEQFF.

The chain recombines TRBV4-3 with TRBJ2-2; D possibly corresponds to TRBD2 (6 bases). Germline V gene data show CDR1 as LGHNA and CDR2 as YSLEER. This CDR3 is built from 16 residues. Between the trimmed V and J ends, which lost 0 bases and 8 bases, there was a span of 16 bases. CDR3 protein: CASSQENGRDSGELFF. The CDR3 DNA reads TGCGCCAGCAGCCAAGAAAACGGGAGAGATTCGGGGGAGCTGTTTTTT.

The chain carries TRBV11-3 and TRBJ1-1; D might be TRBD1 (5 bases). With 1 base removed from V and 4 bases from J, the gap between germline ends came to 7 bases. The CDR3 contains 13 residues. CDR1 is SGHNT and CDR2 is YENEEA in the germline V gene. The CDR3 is CASSLVQGTEAFF. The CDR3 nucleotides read TGTGCCAGCAGCTTAGTTCAGGGCACTGAAGCTTTCTTT.

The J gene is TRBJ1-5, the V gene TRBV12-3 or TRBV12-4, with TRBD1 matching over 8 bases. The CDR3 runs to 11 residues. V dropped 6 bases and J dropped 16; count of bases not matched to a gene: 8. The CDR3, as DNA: TGTGCCAGCAGCCGAGGACAGGGTCATCATTTT. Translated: CASSRGQGHHF.

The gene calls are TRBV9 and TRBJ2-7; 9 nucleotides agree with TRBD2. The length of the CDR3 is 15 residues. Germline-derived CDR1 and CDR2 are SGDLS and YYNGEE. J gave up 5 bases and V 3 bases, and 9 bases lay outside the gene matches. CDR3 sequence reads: CASSAAGTSRDEQYF. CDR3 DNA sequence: TGTGCCAGCAGCGCCGCCGGGACTAGCAGAGACGAGCAGTACTTC.

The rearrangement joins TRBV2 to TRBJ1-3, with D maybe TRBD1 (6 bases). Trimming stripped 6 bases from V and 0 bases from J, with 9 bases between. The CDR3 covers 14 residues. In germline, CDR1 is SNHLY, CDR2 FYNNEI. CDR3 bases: TGTGCCAGCAGCCGGGACAACTCTGGAAACACCATATATTTT. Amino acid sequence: CASSRDNSGNTIYF.

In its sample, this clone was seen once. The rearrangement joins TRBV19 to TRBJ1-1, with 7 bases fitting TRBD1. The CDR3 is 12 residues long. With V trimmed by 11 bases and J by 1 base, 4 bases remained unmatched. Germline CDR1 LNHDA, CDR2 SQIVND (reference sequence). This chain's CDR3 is CACRQGNTEAFF. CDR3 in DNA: TGTGCCTGTCGACAGGGGAACACTGAAGCTTTCTTT.

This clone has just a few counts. The CDR3 sequence: CASSWGTGEAFF. In DNA, the CDR3 is TGCGCCAGCAGCTGGGGGACAGGGGAGGCTTTCTTT. V and J are TRBV5-1 and TRBJ1-1; 10 nucleotides match TRBD1. Losses at the gene ends were 3 bases for V and 11 bases for J; bases not matched to a gene: 4. CDR3 length: 12 residues. Germline CDR1 reads SGHRS; CDR2 reads YFSETQ.

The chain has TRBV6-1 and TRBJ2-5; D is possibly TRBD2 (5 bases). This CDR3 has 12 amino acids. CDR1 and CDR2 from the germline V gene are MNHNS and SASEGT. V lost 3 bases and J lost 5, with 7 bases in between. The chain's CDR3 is CASSESGETQYF. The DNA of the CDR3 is TGTGCCAGCAGTGAGTCGGGGGAGACCCAGTACTTC.

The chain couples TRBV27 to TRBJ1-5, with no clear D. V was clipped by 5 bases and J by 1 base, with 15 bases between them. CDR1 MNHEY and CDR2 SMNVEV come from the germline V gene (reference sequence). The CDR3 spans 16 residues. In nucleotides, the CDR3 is TGTGCCAGCAGTCCTCACGGAGGGTACAGCAATCAGCCCCAGCATTTT. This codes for CASSPHGGYSNQPQHF.

In DNA form, the CDR3 reads TGTGCCAGCAGCACACTCATGACCCGAGGTACCGGGGAGCTGTTTTTT. Translating gives CASSTLMTRGTGELFF. This chain connects TRBV7-9 to TRBJ2-2; D unresolved. Germline-derived CDR1 and CDR2 are SEHNR and FQNEAQ (reference sequence). V was cut by 5 bases and J by 5 bases, with 18 bases left in between. CDR3 length: 16 amino acids.

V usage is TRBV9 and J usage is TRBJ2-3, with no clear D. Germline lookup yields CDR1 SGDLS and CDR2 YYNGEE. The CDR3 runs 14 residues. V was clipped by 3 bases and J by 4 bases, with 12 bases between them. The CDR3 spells CASSAGTSADTQYF. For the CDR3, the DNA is TGTGCCAGCAGCGCAGGCACGTCGGCAGATACGCAGTATTTT.

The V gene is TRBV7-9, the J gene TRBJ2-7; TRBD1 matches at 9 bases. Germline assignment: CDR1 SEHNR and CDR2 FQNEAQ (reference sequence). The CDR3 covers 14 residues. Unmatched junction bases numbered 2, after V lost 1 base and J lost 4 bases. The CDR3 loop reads CASSLEGQGYEQYF. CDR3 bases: TGTGCCAGCAGCTTAGAAGGACAGGGGTACGAGCAGTACTTC.

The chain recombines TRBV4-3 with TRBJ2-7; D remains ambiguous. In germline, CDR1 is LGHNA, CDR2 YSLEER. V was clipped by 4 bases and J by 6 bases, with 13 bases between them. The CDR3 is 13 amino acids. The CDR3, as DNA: TGCGCCAGCAGCCTTTCCCCCACGGGCGAGCAGTACTTC. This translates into CASSLSPTGEQYF.

This CDR3 is CASSYSLAGAYEQYF. Here the CDR3 DNA reads TGTGCCAGCAGTTACTCGTTAGCGGGAGCTTACGAGCAGTACTTC. V usage is TRBV6-2 or TRBV6-3 and J usage is TRBJ2-7; 9 nucleotides agree with TRBD2. The CDR3 has 15 amino acids. Per the germline V gene, CDR1 is MNHEY and CDR2 is SVGEGT. With 0 bases clipped from V and 4 bases from J, the junction kept 4 bases outside the gene matches.

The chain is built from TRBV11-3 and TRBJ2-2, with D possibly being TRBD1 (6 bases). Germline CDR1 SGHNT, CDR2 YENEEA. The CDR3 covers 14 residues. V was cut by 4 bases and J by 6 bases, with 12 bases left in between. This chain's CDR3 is CASSSQGFSGELFF. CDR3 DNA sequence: TGTGCCAGCAGCTCACAGGGTTTCTCCGGGGAGCTGTTTTTT.